The subject of this entry is one T cell receptor beta chain. These data come from a study of blood T cell repertoires in COVID-19. For the study at large: PBMCs, B-cell-depleted T cells, or T cells provided the cDNA or gDNA that made up the material.

Recovery among Cohort 3 donors was established by two negative PCRs, clearance, or symptom resolution. V dropped 1 base and J dropped 3 bases, with 10 bases sitting between them. The CDR3 is 14 residues long. CDR1 and CDR2 (germline): MDHEN, SYDVKM. Per the authors' pipeline: How many nucleated cells were present was estimated from reference gene primer amplification. The table came from immunoSEQ multiplex PCR; TCRdb's copy has only in-frame clones and leaves some out. V, J and clone size were drawn from that table, and D and trimming were deduced from the DNA. This sample has some 100,000 clones, with around 86% found just once.

This sequence originates from a woman aged 45 to 65 who had recovered from COVID-19. The genes are TRBV28 and TRBJ2-7; D gene ambiguous. What was sequenced was PBMCs or T cells enriched from blood (not recorded which). CDR3 DNA sequence: TGTGCCAGCAGTTTATATCGCAGGTACTACGAGCAGTACTTC. Encoded protein: CASSLYRRYYEQYF.